This TCR beta chain was obtained from a study of OX40 agonist ivuxolimab in advanced cancers. Overall study: Cohort: approximately 83% men, mean age around 61, aged roughly 20 to 79. Findings of the study overall: CD4+ and CD8+ blood T cells expanded clonally by week 6 at 0.1 to 3.0 mg/kg.

The CDR3 has 17 amino acids. Trimming cost V 4 bases and J 5 bases; bases outside gene matches: 14. Germline-derived CDR1 and CDR2 are SGHTS and YDEGEE. Some clones are missing from TCRdb's copy, which holds only in-frame ones; the method was immunoSEQ multiplex PCR. The table lists 14,000 or so clones, approximately 80% of them singletons. Comments on this clone: Its antigen remains unidentified.

Sampling of blood occurred at baseline, cycle 4 day 1, and cycle 7 day 1. The clonotype originates from an adult with an advanced solid tumor such as melanoma, head and neck, liver or kidney cancer. Sequenced here: CD4+ or CD8+ T cells sorted from blood, sampled in a trial of the OX40 agonist ivuxolimab. The chain combines TRBV5-8 with TRBJ2-5; 10 nucleotides line up with TRBD1. CDR3 residues: CASSAIRTGGSGETQYF. DNA of the CDR3: TGTGCCAGCAGCGCTATAAGGACAGGGGGTTCCGGGGAGACCCAGTACTTC.